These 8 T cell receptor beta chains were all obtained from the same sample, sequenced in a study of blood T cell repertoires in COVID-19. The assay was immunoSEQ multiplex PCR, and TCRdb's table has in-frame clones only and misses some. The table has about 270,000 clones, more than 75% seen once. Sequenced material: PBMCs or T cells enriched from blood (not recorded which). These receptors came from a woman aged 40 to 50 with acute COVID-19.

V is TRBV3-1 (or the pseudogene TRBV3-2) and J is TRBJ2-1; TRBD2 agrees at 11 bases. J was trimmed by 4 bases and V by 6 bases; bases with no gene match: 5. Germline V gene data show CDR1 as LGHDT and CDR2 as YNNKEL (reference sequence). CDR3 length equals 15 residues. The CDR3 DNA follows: TGTGCCAGCAGAAAGACTAGCGGGGCTTACAATGAGCAGTTCTTC. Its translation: CASRKTSGAYNEQFF.

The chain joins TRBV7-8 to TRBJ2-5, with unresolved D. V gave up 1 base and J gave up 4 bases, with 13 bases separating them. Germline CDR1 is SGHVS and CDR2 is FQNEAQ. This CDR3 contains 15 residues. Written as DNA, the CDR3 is TGTGCCAGCAGCTTAGGGCCCCTTCCTTCAGAGACCCAGTACTTC. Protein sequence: CASSLGPLPSETQYF.

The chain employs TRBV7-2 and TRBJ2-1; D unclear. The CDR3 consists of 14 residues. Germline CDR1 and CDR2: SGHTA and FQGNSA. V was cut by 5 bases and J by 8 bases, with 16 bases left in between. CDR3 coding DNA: TGTGCCAGCAGCCCATCCCCCCTAGGAGATGAGCAGTTCTTC. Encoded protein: CASSPSPLGDEQFF.

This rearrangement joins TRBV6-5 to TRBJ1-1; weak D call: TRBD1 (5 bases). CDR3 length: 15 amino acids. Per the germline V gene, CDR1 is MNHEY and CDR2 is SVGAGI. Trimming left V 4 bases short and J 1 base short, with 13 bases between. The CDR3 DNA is TGTGCCAGCAGTTCCGAAGGGGCAGGGAACACTGAAGCTTTCTTT. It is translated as CASSSEGAGNTEAFF.

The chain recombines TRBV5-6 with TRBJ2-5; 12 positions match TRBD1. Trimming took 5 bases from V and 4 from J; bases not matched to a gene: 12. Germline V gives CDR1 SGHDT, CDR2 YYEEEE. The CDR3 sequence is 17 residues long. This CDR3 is CASSHGTGGGRGETQYF. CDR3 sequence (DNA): TGTGCCAGCAGTCATGGGACAGGGGGCGGCCGGGGAGAGACCCAGTACTTC.

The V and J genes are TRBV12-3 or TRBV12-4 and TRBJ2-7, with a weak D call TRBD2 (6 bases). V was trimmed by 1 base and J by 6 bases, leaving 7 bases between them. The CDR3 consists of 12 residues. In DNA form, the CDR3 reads TGTGCCAGCAGTTTAGAGACTAGCGAGCAGTACTTC. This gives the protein CASSLETSEQYF.

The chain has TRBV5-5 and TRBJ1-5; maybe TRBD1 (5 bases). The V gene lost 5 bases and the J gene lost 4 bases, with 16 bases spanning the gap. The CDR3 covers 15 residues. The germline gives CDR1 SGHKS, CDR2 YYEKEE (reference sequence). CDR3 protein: CASSLQGFRNQPQHF. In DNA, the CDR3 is TGTGCCAGCAGTTTGCAGGGATTTAGAAATCAGCCCCAGCATTTT.

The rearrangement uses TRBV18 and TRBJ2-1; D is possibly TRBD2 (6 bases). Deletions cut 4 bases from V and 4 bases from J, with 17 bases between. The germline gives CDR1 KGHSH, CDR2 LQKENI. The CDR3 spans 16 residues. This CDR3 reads CASSQKAGTGYNEQFF. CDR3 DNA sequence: TGTGCCAGCTCACAAAAAGCCGGGACTGGTTACAATGAGCAGTTCTTC.